Listed below are T cell receptor beta chains from one sample, sequenced in a study of T cell responses to AZD1222 COVID-19 vaccine. The method was immunoSEQ multiplex PCR; TCRdb's version includes in-frame clones alone and lacks a portion of them. Of some 200,000 clones in the sample, roughly nine tenths were seen once. Sequenced material: peripheral blood, taken 28 days after the second AZD1222 dose. These TCRs come from an adult who received the AZD1222 COVID-19 vaccine. Both conserved end residues are trimmed from each CDR3. The size of a clone is reported for some rows only, either as once, few or many, or as a class for expanded clones.

CDR3aa,abundance,j_gene,v_gene
ASSLAGWNSPLH,NA,TRBJ1-6,TRBV7-8
ASSQAPRADEKLF,NA,TRBJ1-4,TRBV4-2
ASGRGTEAF,NA,TRBJ1-1,TRBV2
ASTSLPTEAF,NA,TRBJ1-1,TRBV11-2
ASSQTLNQPQH,NA,TRBJ1-5,TRBV28
ASSEAIGSYNSPLH,NA,TRBJ1-6,TRBV6-1
ASRSYAGPGYGYT,NA,TRBJ1-2,TRBV6-5
ASSLRDRGNSPLH,NA,TRBJ1-6,TRBV11-2
ASSLGLAGGNLNTDTQY,NA,TRBJ2-3,TRBV11-2
ASRGLAGVSYNEQF,NA,TRBJ2-1,TRBV19
ASSIRTGRNQPQH,NA,TRBJ1-5,TRBV19
ASSIRGSGKANTEAF,few,TRBJ1-1,TRBV19
ASSEASGVYQNPGGQF,NA,TRBJ2-1,TRBV2
ASSPRRIYTGELF,NA,TRBJ2-2,TRBV5-6
ATSRDWSETQY,NA,TRBJ2-5,TRBV15
ASSLQNTEAF,NA,TRBJ1-1,TRBV11-2
ASSDSGASSYEQY,NA,TRBJ2-7,TRBV6-1
ASSQVDRETGELF,NA,TRBJ2-2,TRBV4-1
ASSESKTGGNEQF,NA,TRBJ2-1,TRBV10-2
ASSQTSGSLDEQF,NA,TRBJ2-1,TRBV11-2
ASTKRGLAGDTPHEQF,few,TRBJ2-1,TRBV19
ATSRGGVSTTNEKLF,NA,TRBJ1-4,TRBV15
ASSSWATDTEAF,NA,TRBJ1-1,TRBV7-8
ASSQDRGLGGETVNYGYT,NA,TRBJ1-2,TRBV4-2
ASSQENVVGLAGGPYEQY,NA,TRBJ2-7,TRBV4-1
ASSPGRNQPQH,NA,TRBJ1-5,TRBV2
ASSPFKGAVNTGELF,once,TRBJ2-2,TRBV18
AWSPSSTVTQY,NA,TRBJ2-3,TRBV30
ASSDKQGSIEF,NA,TRBJ2-1,TRBV2
ASSQDGQVYGYT,once,TRBJ1-2,TRBV4-2
ASSRAPGTSSYEQY,once,TRBJ2-7,TRBV27
ASSVDGRRNTEAF,NA,TRBJ1-1,TRBV9
ASSPRLAGGPYEQY,NA,TRBJ2-7,TRBV18
ASSRGEYQPQH,NA,TRBJ1-5,TRBV18
ASSKGQGLTDTQY,NA,TRBJ2-3,TRBV5-8
ASSPQGHRNSGNTIY,NA,TRBJ1-3,TRBV7-6
ASGLGLAWTDTQY,once,TRBJ2-3,TRBV12-5